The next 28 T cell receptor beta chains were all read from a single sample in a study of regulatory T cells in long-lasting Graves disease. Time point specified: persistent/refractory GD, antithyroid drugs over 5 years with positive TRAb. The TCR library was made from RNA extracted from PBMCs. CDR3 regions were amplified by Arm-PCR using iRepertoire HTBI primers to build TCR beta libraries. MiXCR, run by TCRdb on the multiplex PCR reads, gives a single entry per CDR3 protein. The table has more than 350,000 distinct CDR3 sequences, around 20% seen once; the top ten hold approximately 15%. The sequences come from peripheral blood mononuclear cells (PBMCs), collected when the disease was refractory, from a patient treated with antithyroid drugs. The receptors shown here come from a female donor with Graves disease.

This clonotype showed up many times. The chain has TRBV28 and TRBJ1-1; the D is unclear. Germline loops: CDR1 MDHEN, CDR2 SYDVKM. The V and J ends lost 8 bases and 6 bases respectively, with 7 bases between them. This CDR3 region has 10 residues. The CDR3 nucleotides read TGTGCCAGCTACCACGCTGAAGCTTTCTTT. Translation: CASYHAEAFF. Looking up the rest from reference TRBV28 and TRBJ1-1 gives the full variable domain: DVKVTQSSRYLVKRTGEKVFLECVQDMDHENMFWYRQDPGLGLRLIYFSYDVKMKEKGDIPEGYSVSREKKERFSLILESASTNQTSMYLCASYHAEAFFGQGTRLTVV.

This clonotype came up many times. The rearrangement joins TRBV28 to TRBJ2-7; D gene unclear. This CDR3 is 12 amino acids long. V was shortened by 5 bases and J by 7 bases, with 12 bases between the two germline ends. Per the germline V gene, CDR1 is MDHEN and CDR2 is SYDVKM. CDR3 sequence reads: CASSATPKEQYF. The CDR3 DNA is TGTGCCAGCAGTGCGACCCCGAAAGAGCAGTACTTC. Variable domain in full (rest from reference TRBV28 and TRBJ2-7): DVKVTQSSRYLVKRTGEKVFLECVQDMDHENMFWYRQDPGLGLRLIYFSYDVKMKEKGDIPEGYSVSREKKERFSLILESASTNQTSMYLCASSATPKEQYFGPGTRLTVT.

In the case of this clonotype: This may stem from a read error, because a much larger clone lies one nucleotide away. CDR3 loop: CASRIPGPSGTQHF. The CDR3 region has the DNA TGTGCCAGCAGGATACCGGGTCCCTCCGGGACCCAGCACTTC. V is TRBV6-1 and J is TRBJ2-5, with D perhaps matching TRBD1 or TRBD2 (5 bases each). Germline V lookup: CDR1 MNHNS, CDR2 SASEGT. The CDR3 runs 14 residues.

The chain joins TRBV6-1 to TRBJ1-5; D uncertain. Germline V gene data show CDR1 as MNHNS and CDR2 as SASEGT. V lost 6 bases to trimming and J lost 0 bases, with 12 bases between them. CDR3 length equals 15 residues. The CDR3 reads CASREYGVSNQPQHF. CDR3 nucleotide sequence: TGTGCCAGCAGGGAGTATGGGGTTAGCAATCAGCCCCAGCATTTT.

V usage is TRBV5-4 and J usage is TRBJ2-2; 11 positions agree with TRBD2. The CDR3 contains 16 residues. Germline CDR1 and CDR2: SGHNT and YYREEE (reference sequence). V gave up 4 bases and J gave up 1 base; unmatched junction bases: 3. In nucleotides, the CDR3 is TGTGCCAGCAGCACGGGACTAGCGGAGAACACCGGGGAGCTGTTTTTT. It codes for CASSTGLAENTGELFF.

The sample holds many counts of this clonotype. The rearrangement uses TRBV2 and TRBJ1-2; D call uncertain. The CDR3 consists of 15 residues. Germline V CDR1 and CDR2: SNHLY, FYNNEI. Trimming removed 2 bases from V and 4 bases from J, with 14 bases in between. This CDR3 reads CASSERDLAAYGYTF. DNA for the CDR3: TGTGCCAGCAGTGAAAGAGATTTAGCCGCCTATGGCTACACCTTC.

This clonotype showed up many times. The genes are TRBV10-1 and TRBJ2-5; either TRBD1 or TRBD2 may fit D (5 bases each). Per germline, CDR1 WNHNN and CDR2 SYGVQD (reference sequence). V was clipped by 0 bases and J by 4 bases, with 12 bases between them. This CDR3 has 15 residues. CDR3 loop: CASSESGGAGETQYF. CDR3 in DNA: TGCGCCAGCAGTGAGTCTGGGGGTGCAGGAGAGACCCAGTACTTC.

CDR3 loop: CASSLRAAGSYEQYF. The DNA for the CDR3 is TGTGCCAGCAGCCTCCGAGCGGCAGGTTCCTACGAGCAGTACTTC. V is TRBV14 and J is TRBJ2-7; tentatively, D is TRBD2 (5 bases). Trimming left V 4 bases short and J 1 base short, with 14 bases between. CDR1 and CDR2 from the germline V gene are SGHDN and FVKESK. This CDR3 spans 15 amino acids.

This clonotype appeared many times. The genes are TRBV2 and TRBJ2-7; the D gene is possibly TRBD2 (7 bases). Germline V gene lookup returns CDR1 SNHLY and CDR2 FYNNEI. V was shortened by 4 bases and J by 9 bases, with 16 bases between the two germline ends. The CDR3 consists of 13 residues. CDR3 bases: TGTGCCAGCAGTGCGGGCGGGGGCGGAAGGCAGTACTTC. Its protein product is CASSAGGGGRQYF. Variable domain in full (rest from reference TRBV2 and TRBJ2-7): EPEVTQTPSHQVTQMGQEVILRCVPISNHLYFYWYRQILGQKVEFLVSFYNNEISEKSEIFDDQFSVERPDGSNFTLKIRSTKLEDSAMYFCASSAGGGGRQYFGPGTRLTVT.

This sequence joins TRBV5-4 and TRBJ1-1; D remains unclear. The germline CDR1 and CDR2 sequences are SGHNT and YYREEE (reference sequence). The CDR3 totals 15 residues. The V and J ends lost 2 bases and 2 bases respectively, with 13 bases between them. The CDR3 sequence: CASSFRPPVNTEAFF. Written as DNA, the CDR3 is TGTGCCAGCAGCTTTCGACCCCCCGTCAACACTGAAGCTTTCTTT.

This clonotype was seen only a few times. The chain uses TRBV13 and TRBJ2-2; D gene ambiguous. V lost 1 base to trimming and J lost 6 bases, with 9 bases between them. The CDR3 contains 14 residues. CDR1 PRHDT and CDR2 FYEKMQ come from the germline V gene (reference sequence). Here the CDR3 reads CASSLDAGAGELFF. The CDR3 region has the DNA TGTGCCAGCAGCTTAGATGCCGGAGCCGGGGAGCTGTTTTTT. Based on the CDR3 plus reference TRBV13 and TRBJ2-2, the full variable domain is AAGVIQSPRHLIKEKRETATLKCYPIPRHDTVYWYQQGPGQDPQFLISFYEKMQSDKGSIPDRFSAQQFSDYHSELNMSSLELGDSALYFCASSLDAGAGELFFGEGSRLTVL.

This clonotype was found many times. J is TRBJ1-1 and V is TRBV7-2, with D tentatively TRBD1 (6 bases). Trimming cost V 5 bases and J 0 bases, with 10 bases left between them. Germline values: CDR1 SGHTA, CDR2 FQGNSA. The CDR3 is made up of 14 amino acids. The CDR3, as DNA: TGTGCCAGCAGCCCGGACAGCATGAACACTGAAGCTTTCTTT. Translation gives CASSPDSMNTEAFF.

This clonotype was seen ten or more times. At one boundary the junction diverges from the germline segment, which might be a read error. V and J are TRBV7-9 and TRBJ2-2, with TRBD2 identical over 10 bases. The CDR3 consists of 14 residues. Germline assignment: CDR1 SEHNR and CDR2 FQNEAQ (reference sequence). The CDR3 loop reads CASSLAGVSGELFF. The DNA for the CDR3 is TGTGCCAGCAGCCTAGCGGGAGTATCCGGGGAGCTGTTTTTT.

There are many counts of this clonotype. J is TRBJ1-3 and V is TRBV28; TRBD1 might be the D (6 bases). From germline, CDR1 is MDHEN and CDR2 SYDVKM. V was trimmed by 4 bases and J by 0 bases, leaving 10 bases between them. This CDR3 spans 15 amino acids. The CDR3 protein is CASSSQTGSGNTIYF. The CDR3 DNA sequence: TGTGCCAGCAGTTCGCAGACAGGCTCTGGAAACACCATATATTTT.

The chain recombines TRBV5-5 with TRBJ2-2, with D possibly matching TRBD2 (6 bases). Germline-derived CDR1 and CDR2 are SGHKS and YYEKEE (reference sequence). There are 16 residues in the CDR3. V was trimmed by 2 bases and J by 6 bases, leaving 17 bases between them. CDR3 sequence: CASSFGTGSSSGELFF. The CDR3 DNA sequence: TGTGCCAGCAGCTTTGGGACCGGGAGTTCGTCCGGGGAGCTGTTTTTT.

CDR3 protein: CATSDSASGRAETQYF. The CDR3 DNA reads as TGTGCCACCAGTGACTCAGCTAGCGGGAGGGCTGAGACCCAGTACTTC. The rearrangement links TRBV24-1 to TRBJ2-5; 12 bases fit TRBD2. Germline-derived CDR1 and CDR2 are KGHDR and SFDVKD. The CDR3 runs 16 residues. The ends lost 4 bases at V and 5 bases at J; junction bases unmatched: 7.

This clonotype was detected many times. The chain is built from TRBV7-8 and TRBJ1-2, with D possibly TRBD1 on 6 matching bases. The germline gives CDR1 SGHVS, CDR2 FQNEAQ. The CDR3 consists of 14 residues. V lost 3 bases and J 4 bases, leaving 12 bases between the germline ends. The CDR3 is CASSFETGPYGYTF. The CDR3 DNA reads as TGTGCCAGCAGCTTCGAGACAGGCCCCTATGGCTACACCTTC. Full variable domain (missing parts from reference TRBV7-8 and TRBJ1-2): GAGVSQSPRYKVAKRGQDVALRCDPISGHVSLFWYQQALGQGPEFLTYFQNEAQLDKSGLPSDRFFAERPEGSVSTLKIQRTQQEDSAVYLCASSFETGPYGYTFGSGTRLTVV.

The CDR3 region has the DNA TGCGCCAGCAGCTTGTCCCGGACTAGCGGGAGAGTCACCGGGGAGCTGTTTTTT. This encodes CASSLSRTSGRVTGELFF. This rearrangement joins TRBV5-1 to TRBJ2-2, with 13 bases that match TRBD2. Trimming took 1 base from V and 4 from J; bases not matched to a gene: 7. From germline, CDR1 is SGHRS and CDR2 YFSETQ. The CDR3 totals 18 residues.

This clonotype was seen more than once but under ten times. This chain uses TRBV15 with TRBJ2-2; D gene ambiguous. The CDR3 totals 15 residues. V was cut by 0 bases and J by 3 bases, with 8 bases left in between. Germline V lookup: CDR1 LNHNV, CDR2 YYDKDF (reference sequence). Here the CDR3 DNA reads TGTGCCACCAGCAGAGATCGGGCCGACACCGGGGAGCTGTTTTTT. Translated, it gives CATSRDRADTGELFF. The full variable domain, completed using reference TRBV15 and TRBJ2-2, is DAMVIQNPRYQVTQFGKPVTLSCSQTLNHNVMYWYQQKSSQAPKLLFHYYDKDFNNEADTPDNFQSRRPNTSFCFLDIRSPGLGDTAMYLCATSRDRADTGELFFGEGSRLTVL.

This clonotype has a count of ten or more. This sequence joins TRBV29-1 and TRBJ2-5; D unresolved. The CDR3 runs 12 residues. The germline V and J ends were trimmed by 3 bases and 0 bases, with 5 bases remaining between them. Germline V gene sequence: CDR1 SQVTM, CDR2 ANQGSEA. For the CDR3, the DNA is TGCAGCGTTGACAGTCACCAAGAGACCCAGTACTTC. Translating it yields CSVDSHQETQYF.

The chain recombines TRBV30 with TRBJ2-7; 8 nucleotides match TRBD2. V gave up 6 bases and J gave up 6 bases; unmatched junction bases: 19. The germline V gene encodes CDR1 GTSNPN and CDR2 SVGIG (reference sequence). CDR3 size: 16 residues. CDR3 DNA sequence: TGTGCCTGCCAAGAAAAACTACCGGGACTAGTAATCGAGCAGTACTTC. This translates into CACQEKLPGLVIEQYF.

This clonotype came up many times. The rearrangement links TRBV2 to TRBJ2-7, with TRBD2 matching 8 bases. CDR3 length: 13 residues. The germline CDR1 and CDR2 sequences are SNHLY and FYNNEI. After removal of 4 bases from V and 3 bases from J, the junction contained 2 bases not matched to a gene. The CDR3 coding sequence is TGTGCCAGCAGTGGAGCGGGAGTCTACGAGCAGTACTTC. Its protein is CASSGAGVYEQYF.

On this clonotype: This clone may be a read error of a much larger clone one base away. CDR3 DNA: TGTGTCAGCAAACCGGGACAGGACCCCTACGAGCAGTACTTC. Protein sequence: CVSKPGQDPYEQYF. The chain employs TRBV28 and TRBJ2-7; 8 bases align to TRBD1. This CDR3 spans 14 amino acids. The V gene's germline CDR1 is MDHEN and CDR2 SYDVKM.

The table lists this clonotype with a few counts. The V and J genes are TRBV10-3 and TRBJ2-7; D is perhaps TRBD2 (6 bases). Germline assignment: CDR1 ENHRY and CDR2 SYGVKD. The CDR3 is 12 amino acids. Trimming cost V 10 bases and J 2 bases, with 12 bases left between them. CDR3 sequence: CATGGAPYEQYF. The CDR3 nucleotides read TGTGCCACCGGCGGGGCTCCCTACGAGCAGTACTTC.

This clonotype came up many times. CDR3 coding DNA: TGCGCCAGCAGCTTTATCGCTGGAAACACTGAAGCTTTCTTT. Encoded protein: CASSFIAGNTEAFF. This rearrangement joins TRBV5-1 to TRBJ1-1; no clear D gene. Germline assignment: CDR1 SGHRS and CDR2 YFSETQ. CDR3 length: 14 amino acids. V was cut by 2 bases and J by 2 bases, with 10 bases left in between. Full variable domain (missing parts from reference TRBV5-1 and TRBJ1-1): KAGVTQTPRYLIKTRGQQVTLSCSPISGHRSVSWYQQTPGQGLQFLFEYFSETQRNKGNFPGRFSGRQFSNSRSEMNVSTLELGDSALYLCASSFIAGNTEAFFGQGTRLTVV.

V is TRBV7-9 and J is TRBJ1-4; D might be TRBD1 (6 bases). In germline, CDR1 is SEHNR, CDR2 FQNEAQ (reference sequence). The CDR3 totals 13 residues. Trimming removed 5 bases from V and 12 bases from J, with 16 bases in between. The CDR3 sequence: CASSPRTDRQLFF. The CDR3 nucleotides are TGTGCCAGCAGCCCTCGGACAGACAGACAACTGTTTTTT.

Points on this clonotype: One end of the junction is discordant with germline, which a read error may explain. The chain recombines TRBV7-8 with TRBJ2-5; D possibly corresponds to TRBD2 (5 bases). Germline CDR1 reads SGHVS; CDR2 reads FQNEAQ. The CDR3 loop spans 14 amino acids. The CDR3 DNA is TGTGCCAGCAGCTTTCCTACTAGAGAAGAGACCCGGTACTTC. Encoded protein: CASSFPTREETRYF.

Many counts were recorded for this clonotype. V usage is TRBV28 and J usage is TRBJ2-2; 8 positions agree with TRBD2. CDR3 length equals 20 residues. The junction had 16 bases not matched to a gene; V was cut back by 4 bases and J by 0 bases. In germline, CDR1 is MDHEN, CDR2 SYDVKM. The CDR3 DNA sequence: TGTGCCAGCAGTTCCCACGTGCAGCGGGAGCCTAATCCGAACACCGGGGAGCTGTTTTTT. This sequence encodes CASSSHVQREPNPNTGELFF.